A single sample gave rise to the 14 T cell receptor beta chains below, sequenced in a study of OX40 agonist ivuxolimab in advanced cancers. The repertoire was sequenced with immunoSEQ multiplex PCR; TCRdb's copy has only in-frame clones and lacks some. Of about 27,000 clones listed, about 70% are singletons. The material sequenced was CD4+ or CD8+ T cells sorted from blood, taken in a trial of the OX40 agonist ivuxolimab. The receptors originated from an adult with an advanced solid tumor such as melanoma, head and neck, liver or kidney cancer.

This clone was picked up one time. The V and J genes are TRBV5-1 and TRBJ1-2; D is undetermined. Germline assignment: CDR1 SGHRS and CDR2 YFSETQ. V was trimmed by 4 bases and J by 4 bases, leaving 17 bases between them. There are 15 residues in the CDR3. The CDR3 sequence is CASSDPQTGGYGYTF. The CDR3 DNA follows: TGCGCCAGCAGCGACCCCCAAACTGGCGGCTATGGCTACACCTTC. Full variable domain (missing parts from reference TRBV5-1 and TRBJ1-2): KAGVTQTPRYLIKTRGQQVTLSCSPISGHRSVSWYQQTPGQGLQFLFEYFSETQRNKGNFPGRFSGRQFSNSRSEMNVSTLELGDSALYLCASSDPQTGGYGYTFGSGTRLTVV.

In this sample, this clone turned up a few times. The J gene is TRBJ1-1, the V gene TRBV19; D unclear. The V end was cut by 4 bases, the J end by 4 bases, with 13 bases between. Per the germline V gene, CDR1 is LNHDA and CDR2 is SQIVND (reference sequence). The CDR3 has 14 amino acids. The CDR3 loop is CASSNTLGFTEAFF. The CDR3 bases are TGTGCCAGTAGTAACACCTTAGGGTTCACTGAAGCTTTCTTT.

This clone ranks as medium-sized. The CDR3 DNA follows: TGTGCCAGCAGCTATAGCGGTGGGAACACCGGGGAGCTGTTTTTT. Translating gives CASSYSGGNTGELFF. The chain combines TRBV7-2 with TRBJ2-2, with D tentatively TRBD2 (6 bases). The CDR3 totals 15 residues. V lost 4 bases and J 1 base, leaving 10 bases between the germline ends. Germline assignment: CDR1 SGHTA and CDR2 FQGNSA. The whole variable domain, remainder taken from reference TRBV7-2 and TRBJ2-2, is GAGVSQSPSNKVTEKGKDVELRCDPISGHTALYWYRQSLGQGLEFLIYFQGNSAPDKSGLPSDRFSAERTGGSVSTLTIQRTQQEDSAVYLCASSYSGGNTGELFFGEGSRLTVL.

The V and J genes are TRBV19 and TRBJ1-2; 9 nucleotides match TRBD1. The V segment lost 0 bases and the J segment 3 bases; nucleotides outside the gene matches: 14. Germline V gene sequence: CDR1 LNHDA, CDR2 SQIVND (reference sequence). This CDR3 has 19 amino acids. Here the CDR3 DNA reads TGTGCCAGTAGTATAGATCTCATCACGGGCACAGGGGGCGACTATGGCTACACCTTC. This encodes CASSIDLITGTGGDYGYTF. Full variable domain (remainder filled in from reference TRBV19 and TRBJ1-2): DGGITQSPKYLFRKEGQNVTLSCEQNLNHDAMYWYRQDPGQGLRLIYYSQIVNDFQKGDIAEGYSVSREKKESFPLTVTSAQKNPTAFYLCASSIDLITGTGGDYGYTFGSGTRLTVV.

Only a few counts were recorded for this clone. The DNA of the CDR3 is TGTGCCAGCAGCCTCAGGACAGGCAATTCACCCCTCCACTTT. The encoded protein is CASSLRTGNSPLHF. The V gene is TRBV7-9, the J gene TRBJ1-6; 7 nucleotides line up with TRBD1. The CDR3 sequence is 14 residues long. Trimming removed 5 bases from V and 7 bases from J; junction bases left unmatched: 5. Germline CDR1 and CDR2: SEHNR and FQNEAQ (reference sequence).

The V and J genes are TRBV10-1 and TRBJ2-1, with a possible D match to TRBD1 (5 bases). The CDR3 is made up of 15 amino acids. CDR1 is WNHNN, CDR2 SYGVQD, per germline (reference sequence). Deletions cut 7 bases from V and 9 bases from J, with 22 bases between. The DNA for the CDR3 is TGCGCCAGCAATTTCCGGGCAGGGTATCGGATTGAGCAGTTCTTC. Its translation: CASNFRAGYRIEQFF.

The rearrangement links TRBV10-2 to TRBJ1-2; 9 bases are shared with TRBD1. The CDR3 spans 16 residues. V trimming: 7 bases; J trimming: 1 base; junction bases outside the gene matches: 10. The germline V gene has CDR1 WSHSY and CDR2 SAAADI. CDR3 region: CASKGTGRFVNYGYTF. The CDR3 nucleotides are TGCGCCAGCAAGGGGACAGGGAGATTCGTTAACTATGGCTACACCTTC.

CDR3 sequence (DNA): TGTGCCAGTAGAACGGGACAGGGCAGAGATCAGCCCCAGCATTTT. Its translation: CASRTGQGRDQPQHF. The V gene is TRBV19, the J gene TRBJ1-5; 9 nucleotides align to TRBD1. After removal of 6 bases from V and 5 bases from J, the junction contained 8 bases not matched to a gene. This CDR3 is built from 15 residues. Germline CDR1 reads LNHDA; CDR2 reads SQIVND (reference sequence).

The rearrangement uses TRBV6-1 and TRBJ2-4; D is perhaps TRBD1 (5 bases). From germline, CDR1 is MNHNS and CDR2 SASEGT. Trimming took 2 bases from V and 1 from J, leaving 15 bases between them. The CDR3 runs 17 residues. The CDR3 DNA follows: TGTGCCAGCAGTGAATTGTTAGGTAGGGGTGCCAAAAACATTCAGTACTTC. This codes for CASSELLGRGAKNIQYF.

This clone is categorized as medium-sized (0.01 to 0.1%). The genes are TRBV2 and TRBJ1-1; D possibly corresponds to TRBD1 (5 bases). The germline gives CDR1 SNHLY, CDR2 FYNNEI. This CDR3 contains 13 residues. Trimming removed 2 bases at V and 4 bases at J, with 8 bases between. DNA for the CDR3: TGTGCCAGCAGTGAATGGGACGGCACTGAAGCTTTCTTT. It encodes CASSEWDGTEAFF.

Only a few counts were recorded for this clone. CDR3 sequence (DNA): TGTGCCAGTAGTAGACGGGACCTGATAGCTCCCACTGAAGCTTTCTTT. Residues: CASSRRDLIAPTEAFF. This rearrangement joins TRBV19 to TRBJ1-1; tentatively, D is TRBD1 (5 bases). The germline V gene encodes CDR1 LNHDA and CDR2 SQIVND (reference sequence). V lost 4 bases, J lost 4 bases, and 19 bases lay in between. CDR3 length: 16 amino acids.

This chain joins TRBV19 and TRBJ2-6, with D unclear. V lost 7 bases and J 0 bases, leaving 7 bases between the germline ends. The CDR3 totals 14 residues. CDR1 LNHDA and CDR2 SQIVND come from the germline V gene (reference sequence). CDR3 protein: CASKASSGANVLTF. DNA of the CDR3: TGTGCCAGTAAAGCGAGCTCTGGGGCCAACGTCCTGACTTTC.

The chain couples TRBV2 to TRBJ2-5, with a tentative D call TRBD1 (6 bases). Between the trimmed V and J ends, which lost 5 bases and 5 bases, there was a span of 12 bases. Germline V lookup: CDR1 SNHLY, CDR2 FYNNEI. This CDR3 has 13 amino acids. In DNA, the CDR3 is TGTGCCAGCAGTCAACAGGGCAGGGAGACCCAGTACTTC. It codes for CASSQQGRETQYF.

The chain carries TRBV18 and TRBJ2-5; D assignment may be TRBD1 or TRBD2 (5 bases each). The CDR3 totals 15 residues. V was cut by 0 bases and J by 7 bases, with 15 bases left in between. Germline V gene sequence: CDR1 KGHSH, CDR2 LQKENI. The CDR3 loop reads CASSPPHRDDGTQYF. CDR3 sequence (DNA): TGTGCCAGCTCACCACCGCACCGGGACGACGGGACCCAGTACTTC.